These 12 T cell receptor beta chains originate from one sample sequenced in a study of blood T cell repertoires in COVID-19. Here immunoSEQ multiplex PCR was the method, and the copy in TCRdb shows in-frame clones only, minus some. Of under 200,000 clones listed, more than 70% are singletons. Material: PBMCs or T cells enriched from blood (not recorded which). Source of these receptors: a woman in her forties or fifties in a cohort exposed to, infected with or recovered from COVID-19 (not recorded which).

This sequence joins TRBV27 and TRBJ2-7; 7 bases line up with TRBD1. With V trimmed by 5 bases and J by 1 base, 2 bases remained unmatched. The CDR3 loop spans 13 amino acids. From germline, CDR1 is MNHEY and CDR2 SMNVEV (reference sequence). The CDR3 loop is CASSEGQSYEQYF. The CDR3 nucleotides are TGTGCCAGCAGTGAGGGACAGTCCTACGAGCAGTACTTC.

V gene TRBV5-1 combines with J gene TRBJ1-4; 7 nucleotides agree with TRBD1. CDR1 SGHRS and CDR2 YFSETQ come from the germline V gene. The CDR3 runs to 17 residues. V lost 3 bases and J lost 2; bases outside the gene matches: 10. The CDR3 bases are TGCGCCAGCAGCTGGACAGGCCAAGGGGGGACTAATGAAAAACTGTTTTTT. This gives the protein CASSWTGQGGTNEKLFF. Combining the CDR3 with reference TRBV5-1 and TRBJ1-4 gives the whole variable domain KAGVTQTPRYLIKTRGQQVTLSCSPISGHRSVSWYQQTPGQGLQFLFEYFSETQRNKGNFPGRFSGRQFSNSRSEMNVSTLELGDSALYLCASSWTGQGGTNEKLFFGSGTQLSVL.

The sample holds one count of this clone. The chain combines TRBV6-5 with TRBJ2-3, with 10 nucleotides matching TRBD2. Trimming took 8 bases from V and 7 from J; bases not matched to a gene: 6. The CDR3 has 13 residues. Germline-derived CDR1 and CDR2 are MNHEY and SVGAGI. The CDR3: CASASGSGNTQYF. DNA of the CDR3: TGTGCCAGCGCTAGCGGGAGTGGCAATACGCAGTATTTT.

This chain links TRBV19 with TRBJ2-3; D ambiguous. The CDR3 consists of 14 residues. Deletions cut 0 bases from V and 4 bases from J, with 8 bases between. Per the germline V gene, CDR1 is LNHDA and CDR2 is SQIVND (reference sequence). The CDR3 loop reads CASSIERGPDTQYF. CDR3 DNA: TGTGCCAGTAGTATAGAGAGAGGTCCAGATACGCAGTATTTT.

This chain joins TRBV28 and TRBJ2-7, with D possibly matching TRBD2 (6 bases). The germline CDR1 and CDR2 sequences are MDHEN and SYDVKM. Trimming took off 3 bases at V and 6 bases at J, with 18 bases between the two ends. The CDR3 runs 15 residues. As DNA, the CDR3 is TGTGCCAGCAGTTTGGAGGGTCGTACTGTCGGCGAGCAGTACTTC. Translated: CASSLEGRTVGEQYF.

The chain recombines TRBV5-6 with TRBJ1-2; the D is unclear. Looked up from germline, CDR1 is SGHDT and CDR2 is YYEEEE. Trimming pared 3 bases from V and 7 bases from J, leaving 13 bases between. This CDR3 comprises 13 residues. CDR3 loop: CASSYRGKSGYTF. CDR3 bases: TGTGCCAGCAGCTATCGAGGGAAAAGTGGCTACACCTTC.

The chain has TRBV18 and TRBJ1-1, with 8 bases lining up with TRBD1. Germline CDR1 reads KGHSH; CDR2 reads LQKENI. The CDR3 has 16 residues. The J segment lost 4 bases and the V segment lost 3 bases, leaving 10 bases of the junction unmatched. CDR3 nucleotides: TGTGCCAGCTCACCCATAAGAGGACAGGGAGGCACTGAAGCTTTCTTT. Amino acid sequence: CASSPIRGQGGTEAFF. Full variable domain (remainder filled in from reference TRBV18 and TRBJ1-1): NAGVMQNPRHLVRRRGQEARLRCSPMKGHSHVYWYRQLPEEGLKFMVYLQKENIIDESGMPKERFSAEFPKEGPSILRIQQVVRGDSAAYFCASSPIRGQGGTEAFFGQGTRLTVV.

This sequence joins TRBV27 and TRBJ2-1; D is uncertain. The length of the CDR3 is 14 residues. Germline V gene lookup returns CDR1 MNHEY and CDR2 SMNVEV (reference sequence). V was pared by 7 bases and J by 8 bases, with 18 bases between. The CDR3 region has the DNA TGTGCCAGCAATTCGGCCTCGGTGGGCGATGAGCAGTTCTTC. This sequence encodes CASNSASVGDEQFF.

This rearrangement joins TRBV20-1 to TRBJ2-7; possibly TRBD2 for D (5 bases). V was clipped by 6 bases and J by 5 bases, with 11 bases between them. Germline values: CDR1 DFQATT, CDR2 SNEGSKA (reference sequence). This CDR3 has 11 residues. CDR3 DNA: TGCAGTGCGGAGGATGGTAACGAGCAGTACTTC. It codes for CSAEDGNEQYF.

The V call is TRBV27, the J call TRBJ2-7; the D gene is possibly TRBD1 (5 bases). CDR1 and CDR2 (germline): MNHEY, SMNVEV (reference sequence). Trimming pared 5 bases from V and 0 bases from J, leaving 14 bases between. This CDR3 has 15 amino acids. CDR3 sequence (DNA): TGTGCCAGCAGTACGAGGACACGCGACTCCTACGAGCAGTACTTC. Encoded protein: CASSTRTRDSYEQYF.

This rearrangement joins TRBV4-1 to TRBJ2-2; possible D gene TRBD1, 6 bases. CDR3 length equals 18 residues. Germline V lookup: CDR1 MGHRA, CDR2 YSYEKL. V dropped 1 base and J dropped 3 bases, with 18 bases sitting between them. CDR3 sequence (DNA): TGCGCCAGCAGCCAAGGTAACAGCAGGGGCTCGTACACCGGGGAGCTGTTTTTT. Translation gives CASSQGNSRGSYTGELFF.

CDR3 protein: CASSPGLAGEVETQYF. The CDR3 region has the DNA TGTGCCAGCAGCCCCGGACTAGCGGGGGAGGTGGAGACCCAGTACTTC. The chain has TRBV3-1 (or the pseudogene TRBV3-2) and TRBJ2-5; 13 bases are shared with TRBD2. V shed 4 bases, J shed 5 bases, and the junction held 7 bases outside the gene matches. Germline V gives CDR1 LGHDT, CDR2 YNNKEL (reference sequence). The CDR3 runs 16 residues.